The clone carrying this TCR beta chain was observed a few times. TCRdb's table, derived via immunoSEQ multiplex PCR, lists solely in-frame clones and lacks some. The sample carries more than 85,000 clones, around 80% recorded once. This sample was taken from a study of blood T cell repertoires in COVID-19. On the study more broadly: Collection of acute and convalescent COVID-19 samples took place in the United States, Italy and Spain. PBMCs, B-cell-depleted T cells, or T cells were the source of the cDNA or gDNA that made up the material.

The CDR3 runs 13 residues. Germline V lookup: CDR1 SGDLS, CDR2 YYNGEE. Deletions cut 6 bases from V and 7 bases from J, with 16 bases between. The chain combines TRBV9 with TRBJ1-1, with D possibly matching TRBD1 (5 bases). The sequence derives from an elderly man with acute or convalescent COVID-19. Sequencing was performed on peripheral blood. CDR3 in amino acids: CASTSLGGSEAFF. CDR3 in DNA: TGTGCCAGCACCTCTCTGGGGGGAAGTGAAGCTTTCTTT.